Detailed here is one TCR beta chain. Its antigen remains unknown. TCRdb's copy holds only in-frame clones and misses some; the assay was immunoSEQ multiplex PCR. The data contain tens of thousands of clones, roughly 88% of them seen just once; the ten biggest clones take up around 1.4%. This sample was included in a study of T cell responses to AZD1222 COVID-19 vaccine. Study-wide results and limits: Most donors were white British and more were female, and clonal diversity was possibly underestimated. Compared with day 0, the breadth and depth of the Spike-specific TCR repertoire rose significantly after two doses of AZD1222.

Second doses at about 4 or about 12 weeks were pooled. The sequence came from an adult who received the AZD1222 COVID-19 vaccine. The sample in question was peripheral blood, obtained 28 days after the second AZD1222 dose.

CDR3 DNA: TGCGCCAGTACGGGGGGCATGAACACTGAAGCTTTCTTT. Translating it yields CASTGGMNTEAFF. The rearrangement joins TRBV4-1 to TRBJ1-1, with a tentative D call TRBD1 (6 bases). The germline V and J ends were trimmed by 9 bases and 0 bases, with 11 bases remaining between them. The CDR3 loop spans 13 amino acids. CDR1 is MGHRA, CDR2 YSYEKL, per germline.